This T cell receptor (beta chain) appears in the sequencing data of a study of CD8 T cells in Susac syndrome. Background on the study: Clinical remission applied to about 8 sequenced Susac syndrome patients, and six had active disease.

The length of the CDR3 is 14 residues. After removal of 4 bases from V and 2 bases from J, the junction contained 3 bases not matched to a gene. Germline assignment: CDR1 DFQATT and CDR2 SNEGSKA (reference sequence). Sequencing of TCR beta was carried out in blood CD8+ and CD4+ T cells. FACS was used to enrich TEMRA cells, whereas the CD8+ and CD4+ T cells were obtained by negative isolation. Reverse transcription of about 0.45 to 1 ug RNA was performed with random hexamers. TCRdb reprocessed the immunoSEQ multiplex PCR reads via MiXCR and lists one record per CDR3 protein. The table shows about 94,000 distinct CDR3 sequences, with about 94% occurring only once.

The TCR originated in a human donor with Susac syndrome. The rearrangement uses TRBV20-1 and TRBJ2-1; 9 positions match TRBD1. Sequencing input: CD4+ T cells from PBMCs. CDR3: CSANRDRAYNEQFF. CDR3 nucleotide sequence: TGCAGTGCTAACCGGGACAGGGCCTACAATGAGCAGTTCTTC.